This T cell receptor (beta chain) originates from a study of cytomegalovirus exposure and HLA in healthy donors. A multiplex PCR was run with 60 Vbeta primers and 13 Jbeta primers. TCRdb keeps only in-frame clones here, not all; method: immunoSEQ multiplex PCR. This table lists around 140,000 clones. This CDR3 is built from 13 residues. CDR1 and CDR2 from the germline V gene are MNHNY and SVGAGI (reference sequence). The germline V and J ends were trimmed by 6 bases and 6 bases, with 13 bases remaining between them. This chain connects TRBV6-6 to TRBJ2-3, with D uncertain. Material: PBMCs. The source is a male donor in good health and CMV-seronegative. CDR3 in amino acids: CASRNVYRDTQYF. For the CDR3, the DNA is TGTGCCAGCAGAAACGTCTATCGGGATACGCAGTATTTT.